A selection of T cell receptor beta chains follows, all from one sample in a study of T cells after yellow fever vaccination. A single record per CDR3 protein comes from TCRdb applying MiXCR to the 5' RACE reads. The repertoire holds hundreds of thousands of distinct CDR3 sequences, roughly 22% seen once, with about 16% in the top ten. The sequenced sample was PBMCs, obtained roughly 20 days after the first yellow fever vaccination. The receptors shown here come from a man younger than 30 who received the YFV17D yellow fever vaccine. The CDR3 runs from the conserved cysteine through the conserved F or W. Fields, in order: D gene, V gene, J gene, clone size, CDR3 DNA, CDR3 protein. The D gene is left open where the match is weak. Expanded clones get a size class; other rows say once, few or many, or leave the size out.

d_gene: -; v_gene: TRBV14; j_gene: TRBJ1-4; abundance: few; CDR3nt: TGTGCCAGCAGCCAAGACATATCGGGACAACTGTTTTTT; CDR3aa: CASSQDISGQLFF
d_gene: TRBD1; v_gene: TRBV4-2; j_gene: TRBJ2-7; abundance: few; CDR3nt: TGTGCCAGCAGCCAACTGGGACAGGGCGACTACGAGCAGTACTTC; CDR3aa: CASSQLGQGDYEQYF
d_gene: -; v_gene: TRBV24-1; j_gene: TRBJ1-5; abundance: few; CDR3nt: TGTGCCACCGCAGGGGATAGCAATCAGCCCCAGCATTTT; CDR3aa: CATAGDSNQPQHF
d_gene: -; v_gene: TRBV20-1; j_gene: TRBJ2-5; abundance: few; CDR3nt: TGCAGTTCCCAAGAACGAGAGACCCAGTACTTC; CDR3aa: CSSQERETQYF
d_gene: -; v_gene: TRBV9; j_gene: TRBJ1-1; abundance: -; CDR3nt: TGTGCCAGCAGTATGGGGGCCTTGGGCACTGAAGCTTTCTTT; CDR3aa: CASSMGALGTEAFF
d_gene: -; v_gene: TRBV30; j_gene: TRBJ2-1; abundance: -; CDR3nt: TGTGCCTGGTCTCAGGGGGGTCCTTACAATGAGCAGTTCTTC; CDR3aa: CAWSQGGPYNEQFF
d_gene: -; v_gene: TRBV12-5; j_gene: TRBJ1-2; abundance: few; CDR3nt: TGTGCTAGTGGTTTTCCCGGGGTCGCAGGGGGCTACACCTTC; CDR3aa: CASGFPGVAGGYTF
d_gene: -; v_gene: TRBV11-2; j_gene: TRBJ1-2; abundance: -; CDR3nt: TGTGCCAGCAGCTTAGGGGCAGGGAGCTATGGCTACACCTTC; CDR3aa: CASSLGAGSYGYTF
d_gene: -; v_gene: TRBV28; j_gene: TRBJ2-5; abundance: few; CDR3nt: TGTGCCATTACGGACCCCCAAGAGACCCAGTACTTC; CDR3aa: CAITDPQETQYF
d_gene: TRBD2; v_gene: TRBV5-1; j_gene: TRBJ2-5; abundance: -; CDR3nt: TGCGCCAGCAGTCGGGGACTAAGCAAAGAGACCCAGTACTTC; CDR3aa: CASSRGLSKETQYF
d_gene: -; v_gene: TRBV12-3/TRBV12-4; j_gene: TRBJ2-7; abundance: -; CDR3nt: TGTGCCAGCAGTTTAAGCTGGTCCTACGAGCAGTACTTC; CDR3aa: CASSLSWSYEQYF
d_gene: -; v_gene: TRBV6-1; j_gene: TRBJ2-1; abundance: few; CDR3nt: TGTGCCAGCAGCAGAAAAGTTGGTGGGGATGAGCAGTTCTTC; CDR3aa: CASSRKVGGDEQFF
d_gene: -; v_gene: TRBV6-1; j_gene: TRBJ2-5; abundance: few; CDR3nt: TGTGCCAGCAGTGGAAAAGTCCCCAGTGAGACCCAGTACTTC; CDR3aa: CASSGKVPSETQYF
d_gene: TRBD1; v_gene: TRBV20-1; j_gene: TRBJ1-1; abundance: few; CDR3nt: TGCAGTGCTAGCTACACAGGGGGAGGTGAAGCTTTCTTT; CDR3aa: CSASYTGGGEAFF
d_gene: -; v_gene: TRBV27; j_gene: TRBJ2-7; abundance: -; CDR3nt: TGTGCCAGCAGTTTATCCGCAGCCGCGTGGGGAGAGCAGTACTTC; CDR3aa: CASSLSAAAWGEQYF
d_gene: -; v_gene: TRBV4-3; j_gene: TRBJ2-2; abundance: few; CDR3nt: TGCGCCAGCACCGCCGGTAACGGGGAGCTGTTTTTT; CDR3aa: CASTAGNGELFF
d_gene: -; v_gene: TRBV28; j_gene: TRBJ2-1; abundance: once; CDR3nt: TGTGCCAGCGGGAAACAGGGGACTTTCTACAATGAGCTGTTCTTC; CDR3aa: CASGKQGTFYNELFF
d_gene: -; v_gene: TRBV6-5; j_gene: TRBJ1-2; abundance: -; CDR3nt: TGTGCCAGCAGTTACGATCTCCTCGGCCACGAAAACTATGGCTACACCTTC; CDR3aa: CASSYDLLGHENYGYTF
d_gene: -; v_gene: TRBV6-2/TRBV6-3; j_gene: TRBJ2-1; abundance: few; CDR3nt: TGTGCCAGCATTAGAGGTACGGTAGCCTACAATGAGCAGTTCTTC; CDR3aa: CASIRGTVAYNEQFF
d_gene: TRBD2; v_gene: TRBV9; j_gene: TRBJ2-7; abundance: once; CDR3nt: TGTGCCAGCAGCGCATTCCCGGGACTAGTATACGAGCAGTACTTC; CDR3aa: CASSAFPGLVYEQYF
d_gene: -; v_gene: TRBV12-3/TRBV12-4; j_gene: TRBJ1-4; abundance: -; CDR3nt: TGTGCCAGCAGCGTCGACAGGAGGGCTTCGAGTTTT; CDR3aa: CASSVDRRASSF
d_gene: TRBD1; v_gene: TRBV5-5; j_gene: TRBJ1-4; abundance: few; CDR3nt: TGTGCCAGCAGCTTGACAGGACAGGGGGTCCAAAAACTGTTTTTT; CDR3aa: CASSLTGQGVQKLFF
d_gene: TRBD1; v_gene: TRBV20-1; j_gene: TRBJ1-2; abundance: -; CDR3nt: TGCAGTGCTAGAGATCAGGACAGGGCCTACACCTTC; CDR3aa: CSARDQDRAYTF
d_gene: TRBD2; v_gene: TRBV5-1; j_gene: TRBJ2-1; abundance: -; CDR3nt: TGCGCCAGCAGCCCCACTGGACTAGCGGGGGGGCGACATATTGGCTTC; CDR3aa: CASSPTGLAGGRHIGF
d_gene: TRBD2; v_gene: TRBV4-2; j_gene: TRBJ2-3; abundance: few; CDR3nt: TGTGCCAGCAGCCAAGGGAATGCGGGGGGCACAGATACGCAGTATTTT; CDR3aa: CASSQGNAGGTDTQYF
d_gene: TRBD2; v_gene: TRBV7-3; j_gene: TRBJ2-7; abundance: few; CDR3nt: TGTGCCAGCAGCCCGACTAGCGGGGGGTACTACGAGCAGTACTTC; CDR3aa: CASSPTSGGYYEQYF